These 4 T cell receptor beta chains came from one sample sequenced in a study of CD8+ T cells in alopecia areata. As the sequencing template, cDNA was produced by extracting RNA and reverse transcribing it. The data were produced by immunoSEQ multiplex PCR, yet TCRdb's version contains in-frame clones alone and is incomplete. The sample holds about 210,000 clones, 66% seen once. Specified treatment: oral pan-JAK inhibitor, 5-10 mg twice daily. The sequences come from CD4+ T cells sorted from blood, collected around week 42, from a patient treated with tofacitinib. Every receptor here comes from a human donor with alopecia areata.

The chain uses TRBV5-1 and TRBJ1-2; 7 positions agree with TRBD1. CDR3 length equals 14 residues. Germline lookup yields CDR1 SGHRS and CDR2 YFSETQ. The trim removed 4 bases at V and 13 bases at J, leaving 16 bases unmatched. As DNA, the CDR3 is TGCGCCAGCAGCACCCGACAGGGAGAGAAGGGAGTCACCTTC. It yields the protein CASSTRQGEKGVTF.

This sequence joins TRBV29-1 and TRBJ1-5; D gene unclear. Germline V gives CDR1 SQVTM, CDR2 ANQGSEA. The ends were cut back, 4 bases at V and 1 base at J, with 5 bases in the middle. CDR3 length: 12 residues. The CDR3 sequence is CSVGMSNQPQHF. The CDR3 DNA follows: TGCAGCGTTGGTATGAGCAATCAGCCCCAGCATTTT.

With respect to this clone: Other DNA variants within this sample encode the same CDR3. The chain joins TRBV30 to TRBJ1-5, with TRBD1 as a possible D gene (5 bases). Per the germline V gene, CDR1 is GTSNPN and CDR2 is SVGIG (reference sequence). The CDR3 is 14 amino acids. The V end lost 1 base, the J end lost 3 bases, and 10 bases lay between the germline ends. CDR3 sequence: CAWSGGTANQPQHF. The CDR3 region has the DNA TGTGCCTGGAGTGGGGGGACCGCCAATCAGCCCCAGCATTTT. The full variable domain, in which reference TRBV30 and TRBJ1-5 provide the parts outside the CDR3, is SQTIHQWPATLVQPVGSPLSLECTVEGTSNPNLYWYRQAAGRGLQLLFYSVGIGQISSEVPQNLSASRPQDRQFILSSKKLLLSDSGFYLCAWSGGTANQPQHFGDGTRLSIL.

CDR3 residues: CASTVGGPNTEAFF. In nucleotides, the CDR3 is TGTGCCAGTACAGTAGGGGGCCCAAACACTGAAGCTTTCTTT. This chain uses TRBV27 with TRBJ1-1; 7 bases fit TRBD1. The V gene's germline CDR1 is MNHEY and CDR2 SMNVEV (reference sequence). J lost 2 bases, V lost 9 bases, and 9 bases had no gene match. The CDR3 contains 14 residues.